The 10 T cell receptor beta chains given below trace back to one sample, sequenced in a study of shared clonotypes between healthy human individuals. Some clones are missing from TCRdb's copy, which holds only in-frame ones; the method was immunoSEQ multiplex PCR. The profile shows some 480,000 clones, around 79% of them singletons. The material sequenced was PBMCs. The receptors were sampled from a woman between 35 and 50 years old in good health. Some clones in this sample may be carry-over from other donors' samples.

This clone was counted a few times. The chain combines TRBV11-2 with TRBJ2-1; no reliable D call. CDR1 is SGHAT and CDR2 is FQNNGV in the germline V gene. The CDR3 has 17 amino acids. V lost 5 bases, J lost 7 bases, and 24 bases lay in between. As DNA, the CDR3 is TGTGCCAGCAGCCGAACCCCCCACGGAAGCGCCCCTAATGAGCAGTTCTTC. Its translation: CASSRTPHGSAPNEQFF.

The chain combines TRBV9 with TRBJ1-2; TRBD1 agrees at 7 bases. The CDR3 is 16 residues long. Germline values: CDR1 SGDLS, CDR2 YYNGEE. The trim removed 0 bases at V and 6 bases at J, leaving 11 bases unmatched. CDR3 sequence reads: CASSVARDSIGDGYTF. In DNA form, the CDR3 reads TGTGCCAGCAGCGTAGCCCGGGACAGCATTGGGGATGGCTACACCTTC.

This clone was observed a few times. The V gene is TRBV5-1, the J gene TRBJ2-3; 8 bases map to TRBD1. This CDR3 spans 15 amino acids. The ends lost 0 bases at V and 10 bases at J; junction bases unmatched: 10. Looked up from germline, CDR1 is SGHRS and CDR2 is YFSETQ. The CDR3 nucleotides read TGCGCCAGCAGCTTGGAGGGGGGACAGGCGAGCGCGCAGTATTTT. Translation gives CASSLEGGQASAQYF.

CDR3 sequence reads: CASSFETHDYGYTF. The CDR3 DNA reads TGTGCCAGCAGCTTCGAAACACATGACTATGGCTACACCTTC. The chain is built from TRBV7-9 and TRBJ1-2; D is unresolved. CDR3 length: 14 amino acids. Germline lookup yields CDR1 SEHNR and CDR2 FQNEAQ (reference sequence). Trimming took 3 bases from V and 3 from J, leaving 11 bases between them.

The chain is built from TRBV5-8 and TRBJ2-6, with TRBD1 identical over 7 bases. The CDR3 runs 15 residues. Germline-derived CDR1 and CDR2 are SGHTS and YDEGEE. Germline trimming cut 5 bases from V and 4 bases from J; bases unmatched to any gene: 6. This chain's CDR3 is CASRTTGSGANVLTF. The CDR3 DNA reads as TGTGCCAGCAGAACGACAGGGTCCGGGGCCAACGTCCTGACTTTC.

V gene TRBV7-2 combines with J gene TRBJ2-3, with D possibly TRBD2 on 7 matching bases. The V gene's germline CDR1 is SGHTA and CDR2 FQGNSA. Trimming removed 5 bases from V and 3 bases from J, with 21 bases in between. The CDR3 consists of 17 residues. CDR3 DNA sequence: TGTGCCAGCAGCCTAACTCCGGGGGGCGCCCCTACAGATACGCAGTATTTT. Its translation is CASSLTPGGAPTDTQYF.

CDR3: CASSLSGGYEQYF. The CDR3 region has the DNA TGTGCCAGCAGTTTAAGCGGAGGCTACGAGCAGTACTTC. This rearrangement joins TRBV28 to TRBJ2-7, with D perhaps matching TRBD2 (5 bases). Looked up from germline, CDR1 is MDHEN and CDR2 is SYDVKM. This CDR3 is 13 amino acids long. V was cut by 2 bases and J by 3 bases, with 8 bases left in between.

This sequence joins TRBV5-1 and TRBJ2-5; maybe TRBD1 (6 bases). This CDR3 contains 14 residues. Looked up from germline, CDR1 is SGHRS and CDR2 is YFSETQ. Deletions cut 4 bases from V and 2 bases from J, with 12 bases between. The CDR3 loop reads CASSPGTYQETQYF. As DNA, the CDR3 is TGCGCCAGCAGCCCCGGGACATATCAAGAGACCCAGTACTTC.

V and J are TRBV19 and TRBJ2-6, with 7 bases that match TRBD1. The CDR3 extends over 19 amino acids. V was clipped by 1 base and J by 1 base; unmatched bases: 10. Germline V gene lookup returns CDR1 LNHDA and CDR2 SQIVND (reference sequence). CDR3 nucleotides: TGTGCCAGTAGTATAGGACCGACAGGGAAGGGGTCTGGGGCCAACGTCCTGACTTTC. It is translated as CASSIGPTGKGSGANVLTF.

The chain combines TRBV7-8 with TRBJ2-1; D uncertain. The CDR3 has 13 amino acids. Germline V gene sequence: CDR1 SGHVS, CDR2 FQNEAQ. Between the trimmed V and J ends, which lost 6 bases and 2 bases, there was a span of 8 bases. The CDR3 spells CASSFGTYNEQFF. The DNA of the CDR3 is TGTGCCAGCAGTTTTGGGACCTACAATGAGCAGTTCTTC.